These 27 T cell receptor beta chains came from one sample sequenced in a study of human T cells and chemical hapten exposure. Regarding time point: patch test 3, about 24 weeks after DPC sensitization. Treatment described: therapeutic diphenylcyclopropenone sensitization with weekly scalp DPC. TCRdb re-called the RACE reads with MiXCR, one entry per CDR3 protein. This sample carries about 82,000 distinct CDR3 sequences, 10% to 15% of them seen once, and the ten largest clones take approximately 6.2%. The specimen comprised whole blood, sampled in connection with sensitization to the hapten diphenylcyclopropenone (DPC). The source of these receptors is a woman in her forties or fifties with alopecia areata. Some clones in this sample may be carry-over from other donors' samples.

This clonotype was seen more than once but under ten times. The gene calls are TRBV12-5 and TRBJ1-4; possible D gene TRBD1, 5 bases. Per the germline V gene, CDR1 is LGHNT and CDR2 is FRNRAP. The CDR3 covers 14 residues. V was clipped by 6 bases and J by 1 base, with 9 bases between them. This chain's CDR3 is CASGRGETNEKLFF. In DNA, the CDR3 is TGTGCTAGTGGCCGAGGGGAAACTAATGAAAAACTGTTTTTT.

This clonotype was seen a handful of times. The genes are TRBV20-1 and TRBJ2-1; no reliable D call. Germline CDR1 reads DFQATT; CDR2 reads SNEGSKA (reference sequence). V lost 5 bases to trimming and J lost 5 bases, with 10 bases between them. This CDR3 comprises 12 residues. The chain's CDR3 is CSADRSDNEQFF. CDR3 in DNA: TGCAGTGCTGATAGAAGCGACAATGAGCAGTTCTTC.

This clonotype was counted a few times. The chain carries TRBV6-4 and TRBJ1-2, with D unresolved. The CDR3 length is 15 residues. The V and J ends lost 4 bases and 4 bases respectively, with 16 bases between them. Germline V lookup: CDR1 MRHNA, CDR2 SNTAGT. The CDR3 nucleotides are TGTGCCAGCAGTGTCACAATGGGAATATCCTATGGCTACACCTTC. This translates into CASSVTMGISYGYTF.

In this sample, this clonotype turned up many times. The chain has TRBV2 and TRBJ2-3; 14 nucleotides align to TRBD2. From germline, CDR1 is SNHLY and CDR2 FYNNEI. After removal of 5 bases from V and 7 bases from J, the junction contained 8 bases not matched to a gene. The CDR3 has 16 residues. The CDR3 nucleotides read TGTGCCAGCAGTTTTGGACTAGCGGGAGGTCTGAATACGCAGTATTTT. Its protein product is CASSFGLAGGLNTQYF.

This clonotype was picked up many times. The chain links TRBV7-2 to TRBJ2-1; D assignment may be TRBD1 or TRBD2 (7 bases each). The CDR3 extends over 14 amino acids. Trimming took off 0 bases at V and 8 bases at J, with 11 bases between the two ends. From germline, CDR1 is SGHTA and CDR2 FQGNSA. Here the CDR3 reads CASSLAAGGDEQFF. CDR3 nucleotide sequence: TGTGCCAGCAGCTTAGCGGCAGGGGGGGATGAGCAGTTCTTC.

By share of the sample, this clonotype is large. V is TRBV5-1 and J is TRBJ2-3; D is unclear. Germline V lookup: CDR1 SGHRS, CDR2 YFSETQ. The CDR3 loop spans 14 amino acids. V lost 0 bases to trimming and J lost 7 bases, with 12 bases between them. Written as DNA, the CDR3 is TGCGCCAGCAGCTTGGGAGTGCCCAGGAATACGCAGTATTTT. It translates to CASSLGVPRNTQYF.

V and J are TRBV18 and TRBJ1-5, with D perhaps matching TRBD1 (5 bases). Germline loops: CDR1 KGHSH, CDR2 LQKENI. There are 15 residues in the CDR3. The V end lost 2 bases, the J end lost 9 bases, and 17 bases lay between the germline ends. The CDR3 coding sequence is TGTGCCAGCTCACCAATTTCTCAGGGCGGTGGGCCCCAGCATTTT. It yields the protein CASSPISQGGGPQHF.

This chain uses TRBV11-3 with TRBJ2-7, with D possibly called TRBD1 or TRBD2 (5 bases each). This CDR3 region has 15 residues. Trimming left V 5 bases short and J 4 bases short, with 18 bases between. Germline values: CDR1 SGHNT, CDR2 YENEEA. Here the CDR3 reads CASSRSWDGSYEQYF. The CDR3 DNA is TGTGCCAGCAGCCGTTCTTGGGACGGCAGTTACGAGCAGTACTTC.

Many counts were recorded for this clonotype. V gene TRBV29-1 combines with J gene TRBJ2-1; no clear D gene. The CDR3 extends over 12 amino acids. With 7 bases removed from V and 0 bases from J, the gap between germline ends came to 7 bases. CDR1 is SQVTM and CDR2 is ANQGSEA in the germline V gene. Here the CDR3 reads CSALFSYNEQFF. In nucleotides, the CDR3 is TGCAGCGCCCTATTCTCCTACAATGAGCAGTTCTTC.

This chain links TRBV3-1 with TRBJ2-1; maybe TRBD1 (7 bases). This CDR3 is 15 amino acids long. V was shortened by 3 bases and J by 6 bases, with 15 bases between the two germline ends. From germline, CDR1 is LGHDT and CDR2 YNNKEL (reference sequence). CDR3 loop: CASSHPIRGVNEQFF. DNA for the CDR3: TGTGCCAGCAGCCACCCTATCAGGGGGGTCAATGAGCAGTTCTTC.

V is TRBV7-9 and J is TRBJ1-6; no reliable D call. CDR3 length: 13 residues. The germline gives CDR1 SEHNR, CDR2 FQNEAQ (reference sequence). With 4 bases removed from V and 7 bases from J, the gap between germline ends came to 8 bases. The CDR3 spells CASSSHSNSPLHF. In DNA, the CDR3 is TGTGCCAGCAGCTCACACAGCAATTCACCCCTCCACTTT.

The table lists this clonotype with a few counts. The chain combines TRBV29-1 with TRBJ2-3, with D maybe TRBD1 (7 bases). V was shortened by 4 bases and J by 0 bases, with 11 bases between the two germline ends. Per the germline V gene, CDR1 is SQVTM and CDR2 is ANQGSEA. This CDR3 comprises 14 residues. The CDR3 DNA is TGCAGCGTTGCGACAGGGACTAGCACAGATACGCAGTATTTT. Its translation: CSVATGTSTDTQYF.

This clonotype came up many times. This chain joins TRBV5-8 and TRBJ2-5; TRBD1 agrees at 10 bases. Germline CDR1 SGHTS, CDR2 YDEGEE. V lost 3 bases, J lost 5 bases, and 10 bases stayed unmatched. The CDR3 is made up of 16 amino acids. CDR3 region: CASSSRDRGNLETQYF. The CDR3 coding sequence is TGTGCCAGCAGCTCCCGGGACAGGGGAAATTTGGAGACCCAGTACTTC.

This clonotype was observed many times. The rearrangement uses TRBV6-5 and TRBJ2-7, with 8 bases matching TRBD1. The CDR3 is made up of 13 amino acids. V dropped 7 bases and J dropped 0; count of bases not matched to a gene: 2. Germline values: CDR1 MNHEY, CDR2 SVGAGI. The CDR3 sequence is CASKDRVSYEQYF. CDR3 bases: TGTGCCAGCAAGGACAGGGTCTCCTACGAGCAGTACTTC.

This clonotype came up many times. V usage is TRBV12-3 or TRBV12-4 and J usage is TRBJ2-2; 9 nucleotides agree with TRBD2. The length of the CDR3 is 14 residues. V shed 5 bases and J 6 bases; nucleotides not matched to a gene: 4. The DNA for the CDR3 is TGTGCCAGCAGTCCTCTAGCGGGATCCGGGGAGCTGTTTTTT. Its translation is CASSPLAGSGELFF.

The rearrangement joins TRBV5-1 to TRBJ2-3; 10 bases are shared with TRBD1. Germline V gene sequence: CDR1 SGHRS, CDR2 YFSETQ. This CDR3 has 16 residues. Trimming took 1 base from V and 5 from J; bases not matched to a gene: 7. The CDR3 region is CASSLSGQGIVDTQYF. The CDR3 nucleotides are TGCGCCAGCAGCTTGTCGGGACAGGGGATCGTAGATACGCAGTATTTT.

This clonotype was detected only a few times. The DNA for the CDR3 is TGTGCCAGCAGTGATTTTTCAAATACGCAGTATTTT. Translated: CASSDFSNTQYF. The chain carries TRBV2 and TRBJ2-3; D call uncertain. This CDR3 region has 12 residues. The germline V gene encodes CDR1 SNHLY and CDR2 FYNNEI. V gave up 3 bases and J gave up 7 bases, with 8 bases separating them.

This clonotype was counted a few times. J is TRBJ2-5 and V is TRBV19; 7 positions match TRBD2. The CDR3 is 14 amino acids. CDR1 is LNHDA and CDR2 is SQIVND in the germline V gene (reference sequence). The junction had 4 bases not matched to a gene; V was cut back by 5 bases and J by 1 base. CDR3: CASSLLASQETQYF. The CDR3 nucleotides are TGTGCCAGTAGTTTACTAGCGTCCCAAGAGACCCAGTACTTC.

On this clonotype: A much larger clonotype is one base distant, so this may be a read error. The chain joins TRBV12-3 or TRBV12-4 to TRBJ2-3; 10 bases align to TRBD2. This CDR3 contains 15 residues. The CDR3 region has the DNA TGTGCCAGCAGTTCCTATAGCGGGAGGACAGATATGCAGTATTTT. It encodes CASSSYSGRTDMQYF.

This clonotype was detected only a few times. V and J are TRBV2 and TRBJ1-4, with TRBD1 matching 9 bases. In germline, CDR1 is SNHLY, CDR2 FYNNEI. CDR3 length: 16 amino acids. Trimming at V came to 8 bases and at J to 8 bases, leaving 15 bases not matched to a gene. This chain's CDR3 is CASDFTPGQGEEKLFF. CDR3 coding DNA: TGTGCCAGCGACTTCACCCCGGGACAGGGAGAGGAAAAACTGTTTTTT.

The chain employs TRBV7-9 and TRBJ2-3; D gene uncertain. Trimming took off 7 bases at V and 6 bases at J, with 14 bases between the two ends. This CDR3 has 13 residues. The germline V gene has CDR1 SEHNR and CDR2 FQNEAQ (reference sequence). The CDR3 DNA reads TGTGCCAGCATACGAGTAAACGGGGATACGCAGTATTTT. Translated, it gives CASIRVNGDTQYF.

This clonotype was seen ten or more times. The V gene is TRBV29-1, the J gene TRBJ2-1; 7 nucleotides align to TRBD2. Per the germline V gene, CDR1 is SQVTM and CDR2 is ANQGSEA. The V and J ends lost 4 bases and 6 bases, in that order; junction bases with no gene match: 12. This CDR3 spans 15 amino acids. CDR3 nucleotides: TGCAGCGTTGTCCTACTAGCGAGAGTTACCAATGAGCAGTTCTTC. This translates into CSVVLLARVTNEQFF.

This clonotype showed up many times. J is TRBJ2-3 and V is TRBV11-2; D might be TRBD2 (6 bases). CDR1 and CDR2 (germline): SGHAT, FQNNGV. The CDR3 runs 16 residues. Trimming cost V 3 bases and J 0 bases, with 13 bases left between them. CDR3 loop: CASSLVADPSTDTQYF. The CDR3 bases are TGTGCCAGCAGCTTGGTAGCGGACCCTAGCACAGATACGCAGTATTTT.

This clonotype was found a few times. The CDR3 spells CASGTVYEQYF. Written as DNA, the CDR3 is TGTGCCAGCGGGACAGTATACGAGCAGTACTTC. The genes are TRBV28 and TRBJ2-7, with 7 positions matching TRBD1. The CDR3 totals 11 residues. CDR1 and CDR2 from the germline V gene are MDHEN and SYDVKM. V lost 8 bases to trimming and J lost 4 bases; unmatched junction nucleotides: 2.

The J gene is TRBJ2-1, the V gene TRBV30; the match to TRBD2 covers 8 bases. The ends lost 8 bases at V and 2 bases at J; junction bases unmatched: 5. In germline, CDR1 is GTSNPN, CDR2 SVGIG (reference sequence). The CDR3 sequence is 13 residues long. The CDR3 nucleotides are TGTGCCCGTAGCGGGATGACCTACAATGAGCAGTTCTTC. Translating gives CARSGMTYNEQFF.

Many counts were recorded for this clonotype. Here the CDR3 DNA reads TGTGCCAGCAGCCCTACAGGGAATGGCCGTGAAAAACTGTTTTTT. Its translation is CASSPTGNGREKLFF. The rearrangement joins TRBV9 to TRBJ1-4; the D gene is possibly TRBD1 (6 bases). The CDR3 has 15 amino acids. Trimming pared 4 bases from V and 7 bases from J, leaving 17 bases between. Germline-derived CDR1 and CDR2 are SGDLS and YYNGEE.

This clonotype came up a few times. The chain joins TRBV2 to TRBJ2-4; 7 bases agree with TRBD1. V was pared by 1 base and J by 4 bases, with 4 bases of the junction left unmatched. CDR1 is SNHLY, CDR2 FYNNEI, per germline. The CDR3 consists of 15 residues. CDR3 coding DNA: TGTGCCAGCAGTGAAGAGGACAGGAATAAAAACATTCAGTACTTC. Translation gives CASSEEDRNKNIQYF.